The 26 T cell receptor beta chains listed next were all sequenced from one sample in a study of blood T cell repertoires in COVID-19. Using immunoSEQ multiplex PCR, the repertoire was profiled, and TCRdb retains in-frame clones only, with some absent. The data contain roughly 700,000 clones, 70% to 90% of them singletons. The sample was peripheral blood. These receptor sequences come from a woman younger than 30 with acute or convalescent COVID-19.

The chain recombines TRBV29-1 with TRBJ2-1, with TRBD1 identical over 10 bases. CDR1 is SQVTM and CDR2 is ANQGSEA in the germline V gene. The CDR3 is 14 residues long. Trimming at V came to 7 bases and at J to 10 bases, leaving 13 bases not matched to a gene. CDR3 sequence: CSDLTGGPAGEQFF. The CDR3 DNA is TGCAGCGACCTGACAGGGGGCCCCGCAGGGGAGCAGTTCTTC.

This chain links TRBV5-4 with TRBJ1-2; 12 bases align to TRBD1. This CDR3 comprises 18 residues. Germline loops: CDR1 SGHNT, CDR2 YYREEE (reference sequence). The trim removed 1 base at V and 4 bases at J, leaving 11 bases unmatched. The CDR3 DNA sequence: TGTGCCAGCAGCTTGCTGGGGACAGGGGGCGGAAGTAGCTATGGCTACACCTTC. It specifies CASSLLGTGGGSSYGYTF. Supplemented by reference TRBV5-4 and TRBJ1-2, the full variable domain reads ETGVTQSPTHLIKTRGQQVTLRCSSQSGHNTVSWYQQALGQGPQFIFQYYREEENGRGNFPPRFSGLQFPNYSSELNVNALELDDSALYLCASSLLGTGGGSSYGYTFGSGTRLTVV.

This sequence joins TRBV7-9 and TRBJ2-7; D is perhaps TRBD1 (6 bases). The germline gives CDR1 SEHNR, CDR2 FQNEAQ (reference sequence). The V end lost 4 bases, the J end lost 2 bases, and 15 bases lay between the germline ends. This CDR3 has 15 amino acids. The CDR3 spells CASSSTDRTTYEQYF. Written as DNA, the CDR3 is TGTGCCAGCAGCTCTACCGACAGGACCACCTACGAGCAGTACTTC.

This clone showed up just once. The gene calls are TRBV6-5 and TRBJ1-4; TRBD1 is a possible D gene (6 bases). The CDR3 loop spans 14 amino acids. Trimming took off 4 bases at V and 2 bases at J, with 8 bases between the two ends. Germline CDR1 is MNHEY and CDR2 is SVGAGI. The CDR3 bases are TGTGCCAGCAGTTCAAGGGGGACTAATGAAAAACTGTTTTTT. Residues: CASSSRGTNEKLFF.

V and J are TRBV25-1 and TRBJ1-4; TRBD1 is a possible D gene (5 bases). Germline CDR1 and CDR2: MGHDK and SYGVNS. The CDR3 totals 16 residues. V dropped 3 bases and J dropped 0 bases, with 11 bases sitting between them. Here the CDR3 DNA reads TGTGCCAGCAGTGACCTCACACAGGCAACTAATGAAAAACTGTTTTTT. It codes for CASSDLTQATNEKLFF.

The chain links TRBV7-9 to TRBJ2-7; possible D gene TRBD2, 6 bases. This CDR3 has 14 residues. Trimming pared 0 bases from V and 4 bases from J, leaving 10 bases between. Germline V lookup: CDR1 SEHNR, CDR2 FQNEAQ (reference sequence). The CDR3 DNA is TGTGCCAGCAGCTTAGCGGAGGGGCCGTACGAGCAGTACTTC. Protein product: CASSLAEGPYEQYF. The full variable domain, completed using reference TRBV7-9 and TRBJ2-7, is DTGVSQNPRHKITKRGQNVTFRCDPISEHNRLYWYRQTLGQGPEFLTYFQNEAQLEKSRLLSDRFSAERPKGSFSTLEIQRTEQGDSAMYLCASSLAEGPYEQYFGPGTRLTVT.

V and J are TRBV18 and TRBJ2-7, with 7 nucleotides matching TRBD1. The CDR3 runs 14 residues. Germline CDR1 is KGHSH and CDR2 is LQKENI. The V gene end was trimmed by 0 bases and the J gene end by 5 bases; junction bases not matched to a gene: 4. The CDR3 sequence is CASSPPTGVDEQYF. The CDR3 DNA is TGTGCCAGCTCACCACCAACAGGGGTAGACGAGCAGTACTTC.

The gene calls are TRBV28 and TRBJ2-7, with TRBD1 matching over 9 bases. Trimming took 5 bases from V and 6 from J; bases not matched to a gene: 8. This CDR3 region has 14 residues. Germline V gives CDR1 MDHEN, CDR2 SYDVKM. CDR3 region: CASSTDRGGLEQYF. In DNA, the CDR3 is TGTGCCAGCAGTACGGACAGGGGTGGTCTCGAGCAGTACTTC.

V and J are TRBV5-6 and TRBJ1-1; no firm D call. From germline, CDR1 is SGHDT and CDR2 YYEEEE. V shed 3 bases and J shed 4 bases, with 13 bases lying between them. The CDR3 loop spans 14 amino acids. The CDR3 protein is CASSWRERATEAFF. The CDR3 DNA reads TGTGCCAGCAGCTGGCGGGAGAGGGCCACTGAAGCTTTCTTT.

The chain uses TRBV19 and TRBJ1-1; tentatively, D is TRBD1 (5 bases). There are 11 residues in the CDR3. Trimming cost V 2 bases and J 8 bases, with 6 bases left between them. Germline-derived CDR1 and CDR2 are LNHDA and SQIVND (reference sequence). Here the CDR3 reads CASSIPGEAFF. The CDR3 DNA sequence: TGTGCCAGTAGTATACCAGGGGAAGCTTTCTTT.

CDR3 region: CAWSPTTGYGYTF. The CDR3, as DNA: TGTGCCTGGAGTCCGACGACAGGGTATGGCTACACCTTC. The J gene is TRBJ1-2, the V gene TRBV30; 7 positions match TRBD1. The CDR3 length is 13 residues. Unmatched junction bases numbered 5, after V lost 2 bases and J lost 5 bases. In germline, CDR1 is GTSNPN, CDR2 SVGIG (reference sequence).

The V and J genes are TRBV19 and TRBJ1-5, with 7 bases aligning to TRBD1. With V trimmed by 6 bases and J by 5 bases, 10 bases remained unmatched. The germline gives CDR1 LNHDA, CDR2 SQIVND (reference sequence). CDR3 length: 15 amino acids. CDR3 in DNA: TGTGCCAGTAGCTTTCAGACAGGGAGCCATCAGCCCCAGCATTTT. As protein: CASSFQTGSHQPQHF.

The chain uses TRBV6-5 and TRBJ2-7; D may be TRBD2 (6 bases). The germline CDR1 and CDR2 sequences are MNHEY and SVGAGI. V was pared by 0 bases and J by 2 bases, with 11 bases between. The CDR3 has 15 amino acids. CDR3 amino acids: CASSYSEGLAYEQYF. DNA of the CDR3: TGTGCCAGCAGTTACTCGGAGGGGTTAGCCTACGAGCAGTACTTC.

This clone showed up just once. Other DNA sequences in the sample encode the same CDR3. The chain employs TRBV19 and TRBJ2-3, with TRBD2 matching over 9 bases. Germline CDR1 LNHDA, CDR2 SQIVND (reference sequence). V was clipped by 1 base and J by 3 bases; unmatched bases: 5. This CDR3 contains 16 residues. This chain's CDR3 is CASSIGLAGVTDTQYF. The CDR3 DNA is TGTGCCAGTAGTATAGGCTTAGCGGGGGTAACAGATACGCAGTATTTT. The variable domain in full, completed from reference TRBV19 and TRBJ2-3, reads DGGITQSPKYLFRKEGQNVTLSCEQNLNHDAMYWYRQDPGQGLRLIYYSQIVNDFQKGDIAEGYSVSREKKESFPLTVTSAQKNPTAFYLCASSIGLAGVTDTQYFGPGTRLTVL.

V gene TRBV19 combines with J gene TRBJ1-1, with a tentative D call TRBD1 (5 bases). The V end was cut by 6 bases, the J end by 5 bases, with 19 bases between. The CDR3 length is 15 residues. Germline V lookup: CDR1 LNHDA, CDR2 SQIVND (reference sequence). The DNA for the CDR3 is TGTGCCAGTAGGACCTTGGGGCCCGGAAGGACTGAAGCTTTCTTT. Amino acid sequence: CASRTLGPGRTEAFF.

As regards this clone: At the DNA level, this CDR3 is encoded by other sequences in the same sample as well. This rearrangement joins TRBV5-1 to TRBJ2-1, with 8 bases aligning to TRBD2. After removal of 2 bases from V and 3 bases from J, the junction contained 4 bases not matched to a gene. The CDR3 loop spans 15 amino acids. Germline V gene lookup returns CDR1 SGHRS and CDR2 YFSETQ. CDR3 amino acids: CASSLSGGLYNEQFF. The DNA of the CDR3 is TGCGCCAGCAGCTTATCGGGGGGGCTCTACAATGAGCAGTTCTTC.

The sample holds a few counts of this clone. This chain connects TRBV4-1 to TRBJ2-1, with TRBD2 identical over 9 bases. CDR3 size: 14 residues. The ends lost 4 bases at V and 5 bases at J; junction bases unmatched: 3. CDR1 is MGHRA and CDR2 is YSYEKL in the germline V gene. CDR3 bases: TGCGCCAGCAGCCGTAGCGGGGGCCACAATGAGCAGTTCTTC. Protein sequence: CASSRSGGHNEQFF.

This chain joins TRBV9 and TRBJ2-3; 7 nucleotides align to TRBD2. The V gene end was trimmed by 4 bases and the J gene end by 2 bases; junction bases not matched to a gene: 4. This CDR3 is 14 amino acids long. Per germline, CDR1 SGDLS and CDR2 YYNGEE. Here the CDR3 reads CASSPRGVTDTQYF. CDR3 nucleotide sequence: TGTGCCAGCAGCCCCCGGGGGGTCACAGATACGCAGTATTTT.

J is TRBJ2-1 and V is TRBV4-1; D is perhaps TRBD2 (6 bases). The CDR3 has 16 amino acids. V gave up 0 bases and J gave up 2 bases, with 11 bases separating them. Per germline, CDR1 MGHRA and CDR2 YSYEKL. As DNA, the CDR3 is TGCGCCAGCAGCCAAGATCACCCTAGCGCCTACAATGAGCAGTTCTTC. Amino acid sequence: CASSQDHPSAYNEQFF.

This clone was recorded a few times. The chain links TRBV9 to TRBJ1-2; the D gene is possibly TRBD1 (5 bases). Germline CDR1 reads SGDLS; CDR2 reads YYNGEE. The CDR3 spans 13 residues. V was clipped by 4 bases and J by 5 bases, with 12 bases between them. The CDR3 spells CASSPQGGYGYTF. Here the CDR3 DNA reads TGTGCCAGCAGCCCGCAGGGTGGGTATGGCTACACCTTC.

V and J are TRBV30 and TRBJ1-1; tentative D call: TRBD1 (5 bases). Trimming stripped 2 bases from V and 7 bases from J, with 20 bases between. Germline CDR1 reads GTSNPN; CDR2 reads SVGIG (reference sequence). The CDR3 spans 15 residues. CDR3 sequence reads: CAWSSSTSLGGEAFF. The CDR3 nucleotides are TGTGCCTGGAGTAGTTCCACCTCACTGGGGGGTGAAGCTTTCTTT.

The table lists this clone with a count of one. This rearrangement joins TRBV23-1 to TRBJ1-5; D is perhaps TRBD1 (6 bases). TRBV23-1 is sorted into the ORF group, with uncertain function. V lost 2 bases, J lost 8 bases, and 13 bases lay in between. The CDR3 runs to 14 residues. The CDR3 reads CASSQTTRQEPQHF. The CDR3 DNA follows: TGCGCCAGCAGTCAAACCACCCGACAGGAGCCCCAGCATTTT.

As concerns this clone: This same CDR3 is encoded by further DNA sequences in the sample. The V and J genes are TRBV5-4 and TRBJ1-2; 8 nucleotides match TRBD1. Per the germline V gene, CDR1 is SGHNT and CDR2 is YYREEE (reference sequence). The CDR3 contains 13 residues. J was trimmed by 5 bases and V by 0 bases; bases with no gene match: 0. CDR3 in DNA: TGTGCCAGCAGCTTGGACAGGGGGTATGGCTACACCTTC. Protein sequence: CASSLDRGYGYTF.

This clone has just one count. The rearrangement uses TRBV5-1 and TRBJ2-1; TRBD2 is a possible D gene (6 bases). The length of the CDR3 is 14 residues. Trimming left V 6 bases short and J 4 bases short, with 14 bases between. CDR1 and CDR2 from the germline V gene are SGHRS and YFSETQ. The CDR3 here is CASTSAEGYNEQFF. CDR3 nucleotides: TGCGCCAGCACCTCCGCGGAGGGGTACAATGAGCAGTTCTTC.

J is TRBJ1-2 and V is TRBV5-1; no reliable D call. CDR3 length equals 14 residues. The V and J ends lost 0 bases and 2 bases respectively, with 8 bases between them. Germline V gene sequence: CDR1 SGHRS, CDR2 YFSETQ. CDR3 nucleotide sequence: TGCGCCAGCAGCTTGGCCCCCCAGAACTATGGCTACACCTTC. As protein: CASSLAPQNYGYTF.

This clone was picked up a small number of times. V gene TRBV4-3 combines with J gene TRBJ1-2; perhaps TRBD1 as D (6 bases). From germline, CDR1 is LGHNA and CDR2 YSLEER. This CDR3 has 14 residues. With 4 bases removed from V and 5 bases from J, the gap between germline ends came to 14 bases. In DNA form, the CDR3 reads TGCGCCAGCAGCCCGAGGACAGCCGGGTATGGCTACACCTTC. Protein sequence: CASSPRTAGYGYTF.